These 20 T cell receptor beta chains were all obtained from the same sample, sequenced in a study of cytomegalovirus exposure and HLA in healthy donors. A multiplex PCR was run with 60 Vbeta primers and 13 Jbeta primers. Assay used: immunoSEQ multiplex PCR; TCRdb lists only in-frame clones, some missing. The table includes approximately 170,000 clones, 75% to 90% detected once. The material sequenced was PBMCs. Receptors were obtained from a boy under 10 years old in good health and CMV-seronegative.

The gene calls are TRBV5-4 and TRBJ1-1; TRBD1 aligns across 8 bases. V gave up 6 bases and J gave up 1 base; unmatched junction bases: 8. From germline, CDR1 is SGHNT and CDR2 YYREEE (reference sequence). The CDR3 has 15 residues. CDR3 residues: CASKTQGATNTEAFF. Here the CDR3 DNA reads TGTGCCAGCAAGACCCAGGGGGCGACGAACACTGAAGCTTTCTTT.

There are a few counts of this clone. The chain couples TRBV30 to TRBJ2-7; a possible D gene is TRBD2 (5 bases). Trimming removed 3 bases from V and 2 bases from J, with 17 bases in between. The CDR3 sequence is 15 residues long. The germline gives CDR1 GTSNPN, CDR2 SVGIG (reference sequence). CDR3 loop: CAWRPSRAGTYEQYF. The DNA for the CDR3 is TGTGCCTGGAGACCATCGCGGGCTGGGACCTACGAGCAGTACTTC.

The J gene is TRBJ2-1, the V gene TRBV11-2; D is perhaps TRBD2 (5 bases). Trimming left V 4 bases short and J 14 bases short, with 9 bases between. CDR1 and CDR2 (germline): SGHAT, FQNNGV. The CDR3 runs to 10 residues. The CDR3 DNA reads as TGTGCCAGCAGCTCCCTCGGGAAGTTCTTC. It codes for CASSSLGKFF.

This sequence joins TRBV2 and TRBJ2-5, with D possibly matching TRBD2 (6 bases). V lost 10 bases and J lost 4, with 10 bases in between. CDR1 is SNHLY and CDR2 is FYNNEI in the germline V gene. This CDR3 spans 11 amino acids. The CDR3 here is CATLGGETQYF. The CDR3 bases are TGTGCCACCCTGGGGGGAGAGACCCAGTACTTC. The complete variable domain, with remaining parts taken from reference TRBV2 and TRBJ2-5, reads EPEVTQTPSHQVTQMGQEVILRCVPISNHLYFYWYRQILGQKVEFLVSFYNNEISEKSEIFDDQFSVERPDGSNFTLKIRSTKLEDSAMYFCATLGGETQYFGPGTRLLVL.

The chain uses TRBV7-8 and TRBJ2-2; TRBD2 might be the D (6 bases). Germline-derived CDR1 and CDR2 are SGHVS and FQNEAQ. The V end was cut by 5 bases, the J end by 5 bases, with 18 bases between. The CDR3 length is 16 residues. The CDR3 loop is CASSPTRDPGTGELFF. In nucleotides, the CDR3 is TGTGCCAGCAGCCCTACGCGGGACCCCGGGACCGGGGAGCTGTTTTTT.

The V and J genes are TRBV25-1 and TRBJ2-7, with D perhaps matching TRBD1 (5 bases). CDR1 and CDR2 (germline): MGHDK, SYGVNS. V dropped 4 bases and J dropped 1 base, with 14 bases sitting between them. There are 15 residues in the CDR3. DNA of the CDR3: TGTGCCAGCAGTGGAGGTGGACATGGATCCTACGAGCAGTACTTC. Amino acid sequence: CASSGGGHGSYEQYF.

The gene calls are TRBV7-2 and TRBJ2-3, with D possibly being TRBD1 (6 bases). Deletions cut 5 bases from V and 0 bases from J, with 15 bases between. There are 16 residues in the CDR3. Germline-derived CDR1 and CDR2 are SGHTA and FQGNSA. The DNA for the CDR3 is TGTGCCAGCAGCCCAGGGGACCGAACTAGCACAGATACGCAGTATTTT. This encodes CASSPGDRTSTDTQYF. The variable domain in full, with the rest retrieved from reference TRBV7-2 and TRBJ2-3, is GAGVSQSPSNKVTEKGKDVELRCDPISGHTALYWYRQSLGQGLEFLIYFQGNSAPDKSGLPSDRFSAERTGGSVSTLTIQRTQQEDSAVYLCASSPGDRTSTDTQYFGPGTRLTVL.

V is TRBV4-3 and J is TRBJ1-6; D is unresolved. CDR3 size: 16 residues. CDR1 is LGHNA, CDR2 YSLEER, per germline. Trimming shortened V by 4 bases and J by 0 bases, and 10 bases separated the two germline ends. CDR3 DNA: TGCGCCAGCAGCCGGACTGAAAGCTCCTATAATTCACCCCTCCACTTT. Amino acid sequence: CASSRTESSYNSPLHF.

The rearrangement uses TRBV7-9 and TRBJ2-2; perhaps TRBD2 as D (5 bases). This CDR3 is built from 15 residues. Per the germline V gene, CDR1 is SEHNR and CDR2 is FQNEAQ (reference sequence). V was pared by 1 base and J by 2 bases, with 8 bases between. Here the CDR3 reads CASSLGRVNTGELFF. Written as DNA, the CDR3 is TGTGCCAGCAGCTTAGGGCGGGTAAACACCGGGGAGCTGTTTTTT.

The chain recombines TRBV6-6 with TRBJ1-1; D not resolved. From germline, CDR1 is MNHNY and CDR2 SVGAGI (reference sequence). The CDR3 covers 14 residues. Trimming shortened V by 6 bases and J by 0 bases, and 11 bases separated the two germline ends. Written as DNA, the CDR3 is TGTGCCAGCAGCGGCCGCGACATGAACACTGAAGCTTTCTTT. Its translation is CASSGRDMNTEAFF.

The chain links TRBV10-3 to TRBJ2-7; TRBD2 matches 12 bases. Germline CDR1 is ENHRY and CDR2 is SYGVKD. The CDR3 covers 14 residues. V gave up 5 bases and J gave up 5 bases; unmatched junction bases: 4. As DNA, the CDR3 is TGTGCCATCAGTCCGGGACTAGCGGGCGACGAGCAGTACTTC. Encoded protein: CAISPGLAGDEQYF.

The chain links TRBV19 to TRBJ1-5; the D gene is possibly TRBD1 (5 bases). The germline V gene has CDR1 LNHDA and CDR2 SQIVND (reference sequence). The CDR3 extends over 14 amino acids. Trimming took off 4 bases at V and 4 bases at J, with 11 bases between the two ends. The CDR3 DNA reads TGTGCCAGTAGTACCATGGGGGGGAATCAGCCCCAGCATTTT. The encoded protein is CASSTMGGNQPQHF.

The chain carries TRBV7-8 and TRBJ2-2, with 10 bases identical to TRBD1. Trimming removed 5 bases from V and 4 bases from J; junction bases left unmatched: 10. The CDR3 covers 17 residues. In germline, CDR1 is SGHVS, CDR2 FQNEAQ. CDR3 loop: CASSRTGQGTSTGELFF. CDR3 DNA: TGTGCCAGCAGCCGTACGGGACAGGGGACCTCCACCGGGGAGCTGTTTTTT.

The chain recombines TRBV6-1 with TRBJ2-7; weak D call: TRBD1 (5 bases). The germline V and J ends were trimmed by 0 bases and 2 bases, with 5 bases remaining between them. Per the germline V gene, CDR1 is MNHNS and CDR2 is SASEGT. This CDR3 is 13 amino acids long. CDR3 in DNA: TGTGCCAGCAGTGAAGCCAGGGCCTACGAGCAGTACTTC. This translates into CASSEARAYEQYF.

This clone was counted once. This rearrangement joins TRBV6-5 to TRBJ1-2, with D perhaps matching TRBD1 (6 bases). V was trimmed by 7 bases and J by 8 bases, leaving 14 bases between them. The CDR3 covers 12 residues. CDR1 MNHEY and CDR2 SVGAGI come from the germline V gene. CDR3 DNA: TGTGCCAGCAACCCTGGGGGGGGCGGCTACACCTTC. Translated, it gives CASNPGGGGYTF.

CDR3 loop: CASSLVLGAGTEAFF. In DNA, the CDR3 is TGTGCCAGCAGCCTTGTTTTGGGGGCAGGGACTGAAGCTTTCTTT. This sequence joins TRBV7-2 and TRBJ1-1, with D perhaps TRBD1 (6 bases). This CDR3 is built from 15 residues. Germline values: CDR1 SGHTA, CDR2 FQGNSA. Trimming pared 5 bases from V and 5 bases from J, leaving 18 bases between.

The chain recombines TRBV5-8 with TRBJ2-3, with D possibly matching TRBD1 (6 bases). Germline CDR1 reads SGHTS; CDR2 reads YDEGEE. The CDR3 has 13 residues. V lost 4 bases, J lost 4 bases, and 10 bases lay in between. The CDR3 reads CASSIGTPDTQYF. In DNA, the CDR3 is TGTGCCAGCAGCATCGGGACACCAGATACGCAGTATTTT.

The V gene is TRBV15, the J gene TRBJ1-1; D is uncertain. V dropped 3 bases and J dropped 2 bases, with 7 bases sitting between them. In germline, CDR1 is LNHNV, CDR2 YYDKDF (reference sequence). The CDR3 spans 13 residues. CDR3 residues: CATSSRTNTEAFF. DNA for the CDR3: TGTGCCACCAGCAGCAGAACCAACACTGAAGCTTTCTTT. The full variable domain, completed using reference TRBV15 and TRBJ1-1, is DAMVIQNPRYQVTQFGKPVTLSCSQTLNHNVMYWYQQKSSQAPKLLFHYYDKDFNNEADTPDNFQSRRPNTSFCFLDIRSPGLGDTAMYLCATSSRTNTEAFFGQGTRLTVV.

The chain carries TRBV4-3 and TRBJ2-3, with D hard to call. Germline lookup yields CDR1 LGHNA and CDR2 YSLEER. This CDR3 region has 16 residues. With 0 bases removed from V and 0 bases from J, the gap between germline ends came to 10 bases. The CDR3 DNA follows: TGCGCCAGCAGCCAAGAGGGTCCAGGTAGCACAGATACGCAGTATTTT. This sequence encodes CASSQEGPGSTDTQYF.

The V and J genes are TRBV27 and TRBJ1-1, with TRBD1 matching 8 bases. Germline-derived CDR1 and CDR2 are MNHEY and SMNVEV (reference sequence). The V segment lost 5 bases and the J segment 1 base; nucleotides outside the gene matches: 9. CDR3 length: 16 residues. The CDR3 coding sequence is TGTGCCAGCAGTCTCCAGGGGGCGTCTAGGAACACTGAAGCTTTCTTT. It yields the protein CASSLQGASRNTEAFF.